This T cell receptor (beta chain) stems from a study of blood T cells in healthy people across ages. The V gene's germline CDR1 is SGHRS and CDR2 YFSETQ. The length of the CDR3 is 15 residues. V dropped 2 bases and J dropped 6 bases, with 18 bases sitting between them. Primers used in a second PCR of about 6 to 12 cycles were a sample-barcoded 5' primer and a J-beta primer mix. Each cDNA was tagged by a template-switch adaptor containing 12 random nucleotides. Using its own MiXCR run on the 5' RACE reads, TCRdb lists one record per CDR3 protein. The table lists roughly 800,000 distinct CDR3 sequences, roughly 50% of them singletons. General study points: It was the long-lived donors that had more naive CD4+ cells and higher diversity than aged donors.

Aged roughly 6 to 90, donors were systemically healthy Caucasians from Russia. Extracted total RNA amounted to at least 5.5 micrograms for each sample. Worth noting for this clonotype: Its antigen remains unidentified.

What was sequenced was blood. The chain uses TRBV5-1 and TRBJ2-7; perhaps D is TRBD1 or TRBD2 (6 bases each). This TCR was sampled from a man aged 25 to 45 in good health. The CDR3 here is CASSFNPGDKFEQYF. The CDR3 DNA follows: TGCGCCAGCAGCTTCAATCCGGGGGACAAATTCGAGCAGTACTTC.